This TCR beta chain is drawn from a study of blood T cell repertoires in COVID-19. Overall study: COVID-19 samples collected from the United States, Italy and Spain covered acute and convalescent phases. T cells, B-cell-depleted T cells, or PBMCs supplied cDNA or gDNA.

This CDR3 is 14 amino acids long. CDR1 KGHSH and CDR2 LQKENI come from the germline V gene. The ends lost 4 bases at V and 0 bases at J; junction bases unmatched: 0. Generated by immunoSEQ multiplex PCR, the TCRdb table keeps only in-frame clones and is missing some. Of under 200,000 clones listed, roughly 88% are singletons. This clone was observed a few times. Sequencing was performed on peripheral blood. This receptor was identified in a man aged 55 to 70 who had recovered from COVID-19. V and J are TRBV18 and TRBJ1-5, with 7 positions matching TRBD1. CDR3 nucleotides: TGTGCCAGCTCACGGGACAGTAGCAATCAGCCCCAGCATTTT. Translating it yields CASSRDSSNQPQHF.